Shown below are 8 T cell receptor beta chains from a single sample sequenced in a study of T cell responses to AZD1222 COVID-19 vaccine. TCRdb keeps only in-frame clones here, not all; method: immunoSEQ multiplex PCR. The data contain tens of thousands of clones, 70% to 80% of them singletons. The sample was peripheral blood, taken on day 0 of AZD1222 vaccination. Receptor source: an adult in good health.

The CDR3 is CASSLVWGRGTDTQYF. CDR3 bases: TGTGCCAGCAGTTTAGTATGGGGGAGAGGCACAGATACGCAGTATTTT. The J gene is TRBJ2-3, the V gene TRBV28; either TRBD1 or TRBD2 may supply D (5 bases each). The CDR3 loop spans 16 amino acids. V was cut by 2 bases and J by 1 base, with 13 bases left in between. Germline loops: CDR1 MDHEN, CDR2 SYDVKM. Full variable domain (missing parts from reference TRBV28 and TRBJ2-3): DVKVTQSSRYLVKRTGEKVFLECVQDMDHENMFWYRQDPGLGLRLIYFSYDVKMKEKGDIPEGYSVSREKKERFSLILESASTNQTSMYLCASSLVWGRGTDTQYFGPGTRLTVL.

This clone was seen a handful of times. The J gene is TRBJ1-5, the V gene TRBV6-6; TRBD1 aligns across 10 bases. V lost 8 bases and J lost 5; bases outside the gene matches: 6. The length of the CDR3 is 14 residues. Germline assignment: CDR1 MNHNY and CDR2 SVGAGI (reference sequence). The CDR3 DNA follows: TGTGCCAGCGTCGGACAGGGGGACCATCAGCCCCAGCATTTT. It codes for CASVGQGDHQPQHF.

This clone occurred once. At one end the junction does not follow the germline gene, possibly because of a read error. For the CDR3, the DNA is TGTGCTAGCAGCTTAAGTAGCGGGAGGGCGAATGAGCAGTTCTTC. Translated: CASSLSSGRANEQFF. The chain recombines TRBV7-7 with TRBJ2-1, with TRBD2 matching over 11 bases. Germline lookup yields CDR1 SSHAT and CDR2 FNYEAQ (reference sequence). This CDR3 contains 15 residues.

The chain employs TRBV11-3 and TRBJ2-1; 11 positions match TRBD2. V lost 0 bases, J lost 3 bases, and 4 bases stayed unmatched. This CDR3 contains 17 residues. The V gene's germline CDR1 is SGHNT and CDR2 YENEEA. DNA of the CDR3: TGTGCCAGCAGCTTAGAGTACGGGACTAGCGGCTACAATGAGCAGTTCTTC. It yields the protein CASSLEYGTSGYNEQFF.

The genes are TRBV19 and TRBJ2-5; 7 nucleotides line up with TRBD2. V was pared by 1 base and J by 4 bases, with 3 bases of the junction left unmatched. The CDR3 runs to 14 residues. The germline V gene has CDR1 LNHDA and CDR2 SQIVND (reference sequence). This CDR3 reads CASSIGAGSETQYF. CDR3 bases: TGTGCCAGTAGTATAGGAGCGGGATCAGAGACCCAGTACTTC.

The V and J genes are TRBV20-1 and TRBJ1-4; D is undetermined. The germline V and J ends were trimmed by 8 bases and 8 bases, with 9 bases remaining between them. The CDR3 extends over 10 amino acids. CDR1 is DFQATT and CDR2 is SNEGSKA in the germline V gene (reference sequence). CDR3 nucleotide sequence: TGCAGTTTCCTCCAGGAAAAACTGTTTTTT. This translates into CSFLQEKLFF.

CDR3 in amino acids: CASRPILAASRYEQFF. For the CDR3, the DNA is TGCGCCAGCAGACCAATCCTAGCGGCCTCCCGCTATGAGCAGTTCTTC. V usage is TRBV4-1 and J usage is TRBJ2-1, with TRBD2 matching 7 bases. The CDR3 runs 16 residues. V lost 6 bases and J lost 8; bases outside the gene matches: 16. Per germline, CDR1 MGHRA and CDR2 YSYEKL.

The V call is TRBV3-1 (or the pseudogene TRBV3-2), the J call TRBJ2-1; D may be TRBD1 or TRBD2 (5 bases each). CDR3 length: 14 amino acids. The V gene lost 4 bases and the J gene lost 6 bases, with 13 bases spanning the gap. Germline V gene data show CDR1 as LGHDT and CDR2 as YNNKEL (reference sequence). The CDR3 DNA sequence: TGTGCCAGCAGCCCAGCCGGGACGATCAATGAGCAGTTCTTC. This gives the protein CASSPAGTINEQFF.